Shown below are 27 T cell receptor beta chains from a single sample sequenced in a study of response to subunit inactivated influenza vaccine. Each CDR3 protein gets one entry after TCRdb re-called the RT-PCR reads with MiXCR. The profile covers approximately 520,000 distinct CDR3 sequences, with more than 15% appearing a single time and about 3% taken by the ten largest. The specimen comprised CD4+ T cells sorted from PBMCs, sampled less than 30 months after vaccination. The receptors were gathered from a man in his fifties or sixties who received an inactivated influenza vaccine.

The chain has TRBV6-1 and TRBJ2-2; D not resolved. Germline CDR1 is MNHNS and CDR2 is SASEGT. There are 15 residues in the CDR3. Trimming stripped 2 bases from V and 5 bases from J, with 12 bases between. CDR3 residues: CASSEMSFATGELFF. The CDR3 DNA sequence: TGTGCCAGCAGTGAAATGAGTTTCGCTACCGGGGAGCTGTTTTTT.

The chain joins TRBV5-1 to TRBJ2-6; 8 bases are shared with TRBD1. Germline CDR1 and CDR2: SGHRS and YFSETQ. The CDR3 is 16 residues long. Germline trimming cut 4 bases from V and 1 base from J; bases unmatched to any gene: 4. The CDR3 sequence: CASSQRTGSGANVLTF. The CDR3 DNA sequence: TGCGCCAGCAGCCAAAGGACAGGGTCTGGGGCCAACGTCCTGACTTTC.

The V gene is TRBV28, the J gene TRBJ1-4; D is perhaps TRBD1 (6 bases). From germline, CDR1 is MDHEN and CDR2 SYDVKM. V was shortened by 5 bases and J by 8 bases, with 21 bases between the two germline ends. The CDR3 spans 16 residues. The CDR3 DNA sequence: TGTGCCAGCAGTCCCCCGGCGGTAAGGGGGAACGAAAAACTGTTTTTT. Translating it yields CASSPPAVRGNEKLFF.

This clonotype was detected a few times. This chain links TRBV20-1 with TRBJ2-1, with TRBD2 identical over 13 bases. Germline CDR1 and CDR2: DFQATT and SNEGSKA (reference sequence). Trimming at V came to 1 base and at J to 9 bases, leaving 6 bases not matched to a gene. This CDR3 contains 15 residues. In DNA form, the CDR3 reads TGCAGTGCTAGAGTACTAGCGGGAGGGCCGGTTGAGCAGTTCTTC. Protein sequence: CSARVLAGGPVEQFF.

The chain employs TRBV4-2 and TRBJ2-7; 10 bases align to TRBD2. Germline CDR1 LGHNA, CDR2 YNFKEQ. J was trimmed by 1 base and V by 4 bases; bases with no gene match: 7. CDR3 size: 16 residues. CDR3 sequence: CASSPGRGLASYEQYF. For the CDR3, the DNA is TGTGCCAGCAGCCCCGGTCGGGGACTAGCGTCCTACGAGCAGTACTTC.

This clonotype was counted a few times. The chain links TRBV6-5 to TRBJ2-5; TRBD1 matches at 8 bases. Germline lookup yields CDR1 MNHEY and CDR2 SVGAGI. V was clipped by 2 bases and J by 5 bases; unmatched bases: 13. The CDR3 consists of 17 residues. The CDR3 nucleotides are TGTGCCAGCAGTTACACCTCCACGTCCAGGGGGCACGAGACCCAGTACTTC. Translating gives CASSYTSTSRGHETQYF.

The chain has TRBV10-2 and TRBJ1-4; tentative D call: TRBD1 (5 bases). In germline, CDR1 is WSHSY, CDR2 SAAADI. This CDR3 comprises 15 residues. V lost 4 bases and J 7 bases, leaving 16 bases between the germline ends. CDR3 residues: CASSARTSGSEKLFF. The CDR3, as DNA: TGCGCCAGCAGTGCTAGGACATCGGGATCTGAAAAACTGTTTTTT.

This sequence joins TRBV5-1 and TRBJ2-5, with 9 bases matching TRBD2. This CDR3 has 15 amino acids. V lost 7 bases and J lost 6; bases outside the gene matches: 13. In germline, CDR1 is SGHRS, CDR2 YFSETQ. CDR3 residues: CASYAGDAGGKTQYF. The CDR3 DNA reads as TGCGCCAGCTACGCGGGGGACGCGGGAGGGAAGACCCAGTACTTC.

The genes are TRBV20-1 and TRBJ2-3, with 8 positions matching TRBD1. The CDR3 has 15 residues. V trimming: 5 bases; J trimming: 2 bases; junction bases outside the gene matches: 9. CDR1 and CDR2 (germline): DFQATT, SNEGSKA (reference sequence). CDR3 bases: TGCAGTGCTCGTCCAGGACAGGGATACACAGATACGCAGTATTTT. Its protein is CSARPGQGYTDTQYF.

V is TRBV20-1 and J is TRBJ1-1; D unclear. The germline V gene has CDR1 DFQATT and CDR2 SNEGSKA (reference sequence). This CDR3 has 14 residues. This CDR3 reads CSQPSALKVTEAFF. The CDR3 DNA reads as TGCAGCCAGCCTTCCGCATTGAAGGTAACTGAAGCTTTCTTT.

This chain links TRBV7-2 with TRBJ2-3; maybe TRBD1 (7 bases). CDR3 length: 14 amino acids. The V gene's germline CDR1 is SGHTA and CDR2 FQGNSA. The V end was cut by 5 bases, the J end by 4 bases, with 13 bases between. CDR3 region: CASSPGRGADTQYF. The CDR3 coding sequence is TGTGCCAGCAGCCCAGGCAGGGGGGCAGATACGCAGTATTTT.

The table lists this clonotype with a few counts. J is TRBJ2-3 and V is TRBV6-5, with a possible D match to TRBD1 (6 bases). With 0 bases removed from V and 3 bases from J, the gap between germline ends came to 10 bases. Germline values: CDR1 MNHEY, CDR2 SVGAGI. The CDR3 length is 15 residues. The CDR3 sequence is CASSYSTGITDTQYF. In DNA form, the CDR3 reads TGTGCCAGCAGTTACTCAACAGGGATAACAGATACGCAGTATTTT.

This chain uses TRBV20-1 with TRBJ2-2, with 7 nucleotides matching TRBD1. The trim removed 5 bases at V and 0 bases at J, leaving 3 bases unmatched. The CDR3 consists of 14 residues. Germline V gene data show CDR1 as DFQATT and CDR2 as SNEGSKA (reference sequence). The CDR3 region is CSAEGQTNTGELFF. The DNA of the CDR3 is TGCAGTGCTGAGGGACAGACGAACACCGGGGAGCTGTTTTTT.

This clonotype was detected a few times. The gene calls are TRBV2 and TRBJ2-1; weak D call: TRBD1 (5 bases). Germline-derived CDR1 and CDR2 are SNHLY and FYNNEI. V dropped 5 bases and J dropped 6 bases, with 20 bases sitting between them. The CDR3 is made up of 16 amino acids. This chain's CDR3 is CASSYTGLPSVNEQFF. DNA for the CDR3: TGTGCCAGCAGTTATACAGGTCTGCCGAGCGTCAATGAGCAGTTCTTC. The entire variable domain, with the rest obtained from reference TRBV2 and TRBJ2-1, is as follows: EPEVTQTPSHQVTQMGQEVILRCVPISNHLYFYWYRQILGQKVEFLVSFYNNEISEKSEIFDDQFSVERPDGSNFTLKIRSTKLEDSAMYFCASSYTGLPSVNEQFFGPGTRLTVL.

The V and J genes are TRBV10-3 and TRBJ1-3; 7 bases line up with TRBD1. Per the germline V gene, CDR1 is ENHRY and CDR2 is SYGVKD. The CDR3 runs 16 residues. V lost 2 bases and J lost 3; bases outside the gene matches: 7. The CDR3 nucleotides read TGTGCCATCAGTGAGCCCGACAGGGTATTTGGAAACACCATATATTTT. Its protein is CAISEPDRVFGNTIYF.

This clonotype was detected ten times or more. V is TRBV12-3 or TRBV12-4 and J is TRBJ1-6, with D hard to call. V lost 0 bases to trimming and J lost 10 bases, with 7 bases between them. The length of the CDR3 is 13 residues. CDR3 amino acids: CASSLAVGSPLHF. As DNA, the CDR3 is TGTGCCAGCAGTTTAGCGGTCGGCTCACCCCTCCACTTT.

This clonotype was observed a few times. The CDR3 region is CATRSGANVLTF. CDR3 DNA: TGTGCCACCCGCTCTGGGGCCAACGTCCTGACTTTC. The chain is built from TRBV12-3 or TRBV12-4 and TRBJ2-6; the D is unclear. This CDR3 contains 12 residues. V was clipped by 10 bases and J by 0 bases, with 4 bases between them.

This clonotype was counted a few times. The V call is TRBV20-1, the J call TRBJ1-1, with D possibly matching TRBD1 (5 bases). V was pared by 0 bases and J by 11 bases, with 16 bases between. The germline gives CDR1 DFQATT, CDR2 SNEGSKA (reference sequence). This CDR3 region has 13 residues. This chain's CDR3 is CSARDSPPGAAFF. The CDR3 region has the DNA TGCAGTGCTAGAGATAGCCCTCCCGGGGCGGCTTTCTTT.

The chain employs TRBV3-1 and TRBJ1-1; 9 bases are a match to TRBD1. V lost 5 bases and J lost 3; bases outside the gene matches: 7. The germline V gene has CDR1 LGHDT and CDR2 YNNKEL (reference sequence). The CDR3 loop spans 15 amino acids. As DNA, the CDR3 is TGTGCCAGCAGCACAGGGGGCGTAAGGTACACTGAAGCTTTCTTT. Amino acid sequence: CASSTGGVRYTEAFF.

In DNA, the CDR3 is TGTGCCAGCAGTTTCGGCACCCGGGAAGAAAAACTGTTTTTT. This gives the protein CASSFGTREEKLFF. V usage is TRBV12-3 or TRBV12-4 and J usage is TRBJ1-4; unclear D gene. V lost 3 bases, J lost 8 bases, and 13 bases lay in between. The CDR3 is 14 amino acids.

The chain uses TRBV19 and TRBJ1-5; D ambiguous. Germline values: CDR1 LNHDA, CDR2 SQIVND (reference sequence). Trimming took off 3 bases at V and 4 bases at J, with 7 bases between the two ends. This CDR3 has 13 residues. CDR3 sequence reads: CASSMAANQPQHF. CDR3 nucleotides: TGTGCCAGTAGTATGGCAGCAAATCAGCCCCAGCATTTT.

This chain links TRBV2 with TRBJ2-1, with 9 bases that match TRBD2. The V and J ends lost 6 bases and 4 bases, in that order; junction bases with no gene match: 7. The CDR3 has 15 residues. Germline assignment: CDR1 SNHLY and CDR2 FYNNEI. The CDR3 loop reads CASRAGTSSYNEQFF. The CDR3 DNA reads TGTGCCAGCAGGGCCGGGACTAGCAGTTACAATGAGCAGTTCTTC.

This clonotype was recorded at least ten times. V usage is TRBV29-1 and J usage is TRBJ1-5; a possible D gene is TRBD1 (5 bases). The CDR3 runs 13 residues. The germline V and J ends were trimmed by 6 bases and 4 bases, with 13 bases remaining between them. Germline CDR1 SQVTM, CDR2 ANQGSEA. The CDR3, as DNA: TGCAGCGTCGCCGACAGCGGTAATCAGCCCCAGCATTTT. Its protein is CSVADSGNQPQHF.

The V and J genes are TRBV7-8 and TRBJ1-4, with D unclear. The length of the CDR3 is 14 residues. Between the trimmed V and J ends, which lost 1 base and 10 bases, there was a span of 13 bases. From germline, CDR1 is SGHVS and CDR2 FQNEAQ. The DNA of the CDR3 is TGTGCCAGCAGCTTAGACAATAGCGGTGTAAAACTGTTTTTT. This sequence encodes CASSLDNSGVKLFF. Variable domain in full (rest from reference TRBV7-8 and TRBJ1-4): GAGVSQSPRYKVAKRGQDVALRCDPISGHVSLFWYQQALGQGPEFLTYFQNEAQLDKSGLPSDRFFAERPEGSVSTLKIQRTQQEDSAVYLCASSLDNSGVKLFFGSGTQLSVL.

The V and J genes are TRBV5-1 and TRBJ2-7; possibly TRBD1 or TRBD2 for D (6 bases each). The germline gives CDR1 SGHRS, CDR2 YFSETQ. The CDR3 contains 14 residues. V was cut by 5 bases and J by 2 bases, with 14 bases left in between. The DNA for the CDR3 is TGCGCCAGCAGTCGAGAGGGGGGAACCTACGAGCAGTACTTC. Amino acids: CASSREGGTYEQYF.

This clonotype showed up many times. The rearrangement uses TRBV20-1 and TRBJ2-1, with 8 bases aligning to TRBD1. This CDR3 spans 15 amino acids. Per the germline V gene, CDR1 is DFQATT and CDR2 is SNEGSKA (reference sequence). Trimming at V came to 3 bases and at J to 6 bases, leaving 10 bases not matched to a gene. Here the CDR3 DNA reads TGCAGTGCTAGCCCGGACAGGGAGCCCCTCAATGAGCAGTTCTTC. It encodes CSASPDREPLNEQFF.

The J gene is TRBJ1-1, the V gene TRBV5-1; tentative D call: TRBD1 (6 bases). CDR1 is SGHRS, CDR2 YFSETQ, per germline. V lost 6 bases and J lost 4, with 16 bases in between. The CDR3 consists of 14 residues. The CDR3 reads CASKFRGMSTEAFF. CDR3 nucleotides: TGCGCCAGCAAATTCAGGGGAATGAGCACTGAAGCTTTCTTT. The full variable domain, completed using reference TRBV5-1 and TRBJ1-1, is KAGVTQTPRYLIKTRGQQVTLSCSPISGHRSVSWYQQTPGQGLQFLFEYFSETQRNKGNFPGRFSGRQFSNSRSEMNVSTLELGDSALYLCASKFRGMSTEAFFGQGTRLTVV.